The text below deals with one T cell receptor (beta chain). Its antigen is unknown. These data come from a study of glioma-infiltrating T cells after dendritic cell vaccination. Study information: Patients had newly diagnosed or recurrent glioblastoma and received dendritic cell vaccines. Three intradermal dendritic cell vaccine injections were given every two weeks.

The V and J ends lost 3 bases and 8 bases respectively, with 13 bases between them. Germline V lookup: CDR1 MRHNA, CDR2 SNTAGT. The CDR3 sequence is 13 residues long. Sequencing used immunoSEQ multiplex PCR; TCRdb keeps in-frame clones, though not all of them. The sample records 90,000 to 95,000 clones, about 81% being singletons. Overall study findings and caveats: Higher TCR clonality did not directly relate to longer survival.

Described time point: after dendritic cell vaccination, including at tumor progression/relapse. Fresh-frozen tumor tissue and more than two years of survival data were available for all. The sequencing here drew on blood, taken after dendritic cell vaccination. J is TRBJ1-2 and V is TRBV6-4; D is possibly TRBD1 (6 bases). The TCR originated in a human donor with glioblastoma. The CDR3 reads CASSEGRGGGYTF. The DNA for the CDR3 is TGTGCCAGCAGTGAAGGTCGGGGGGGCGGCTACACCTTC.